The sequence of this TCR beta chain was determined in a study of T cell repertoires in cytomegalovirus infection. At the level of the study: HLA-C-restricted CMV epitopes, recently identified, and well-studied HLA-B-restricted ones were used by the study. Public TCR beta signatures indicated both CMV infection and matching HLA type.

This clonotype was counted between two and nine times. The antigen is undetermined. Germline lookup yields CDR1 MDHEN and CDR2 SYDVKM. Losses at the gene ends were 6 bases for V and 3 bases for J; bases not matched to a gene: 8. There are 15 residues in the CDR3. Overall study results and limits: What dominated the ex vivo response were HLA-C-restricted CMV-specific TCR beta clonotypes.

From the reads, TCRdb called clonotypes with MiXCR, one entry per CDR3 protein. The top ten clones hold over 12% of a sample with approximately 910,000 distinct CDR3 sequences, 31% of them seen once. The sequenced sample was cultured CD8+ T cells from PBMCs, obtained from culture after CMV antigen stimulation. The source of this sequence is a human donor in good health (CMV status not recorded). Some clones in this sample may be carry-over from other donors' samples. The rearrangement uses TRBV28 and TRBJ2-5; 9 positions agree with TRBD1. The DNA for the CDR3 is TGTGCCAGCAGGAAGACCGGGACAGGGAAAGAGACCCAGTACTTC. It translates to CASRKTGTGKETQYF.